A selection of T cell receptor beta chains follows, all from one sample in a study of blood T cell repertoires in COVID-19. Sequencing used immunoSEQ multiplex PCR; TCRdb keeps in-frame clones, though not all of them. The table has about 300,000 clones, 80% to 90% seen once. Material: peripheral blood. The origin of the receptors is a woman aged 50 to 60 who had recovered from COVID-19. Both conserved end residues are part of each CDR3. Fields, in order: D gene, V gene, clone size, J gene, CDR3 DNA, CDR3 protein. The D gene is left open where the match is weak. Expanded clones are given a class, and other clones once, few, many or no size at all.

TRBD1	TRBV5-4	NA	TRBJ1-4	TGTGCCAGCAGCTTGGGACAAGGGGGCCTTAATGAAAAACTGTTTTTT	CASSLGQGGLNEKLFF
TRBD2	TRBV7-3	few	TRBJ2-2	TGTGCGTCCCAGGGAGGGGCCGGGGAGCTGTTTTTT	CASQGGAGELFF
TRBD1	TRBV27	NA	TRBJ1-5	TGTGCCAGCAGCTTAGGGACAGGGGGCAATCAGCCCCAGCATTTT	CASSLGTGGNQPQHF
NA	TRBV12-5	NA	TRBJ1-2	TGTGCTAGTGCCCAAGACAGATACTATGGCTACACCTTC	CASAQDRYYGYTF
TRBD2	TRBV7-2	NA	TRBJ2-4	TGTGCCAGCAGCCTCAGGCTAGCGGGGGGGCCTGACATTCAGTACTTC	CASSLRLAGGPDIQYF
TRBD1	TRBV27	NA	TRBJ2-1	TGTGCCAGCTCTCGGCCGGGACAGGGTCTCAATGAGCAGTTCTTC	CASSRPGQGLNEQFF
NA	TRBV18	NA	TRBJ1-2	TGTGCCAGCTCAAGAGGATCGGACTTAAGCTATGGCTACACCTTC	CASSRGSDLSYGYTF
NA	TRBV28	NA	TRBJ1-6	TGTGCCAGCAGTTTATCTAGCAGCTCCTATAATTCACCCCTCCACTTT	CASSLSSSSYNSPLHF
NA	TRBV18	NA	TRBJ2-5	TGTGCCAGCTCACCACCTGACAGGCAAGAGACCCAGTACTTC	CASSPPDRQETQYF
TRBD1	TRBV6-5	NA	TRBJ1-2	TGTGCCAGCACGTTGGACAGGGACACCTATGGCTACACCTTC	CASTLDRDTYGYTF
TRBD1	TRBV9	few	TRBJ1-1	TGTGCCAGCGGAACGGGACAGGCGAACACTGAAGCTTTCTTT	CASGTGQANTEAFF
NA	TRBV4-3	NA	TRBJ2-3	TGCGCCAGCAGCCAAGAAGGAAGCCAGGGCGTAACATTTGGCACACCAGATACGCAGTATTTT	CASSQEGSQGVTFGTPDTQYF
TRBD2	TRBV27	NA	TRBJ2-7	TGTGCCAGCAGTTTAATGGTAGCGGGGATTCACGAGCAGTACTTC	CASSLMVAGIHEQYF
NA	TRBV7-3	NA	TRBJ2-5	TGTGCCAGCAGCTTAACGATGGAGGGGACCCAGTACTTC	CASSLTMEGTQYF
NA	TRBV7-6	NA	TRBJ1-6	TGTGCCAGCAGCTTACACGGGGCACCCCTCCACTTT	CASSLHGAPLHF
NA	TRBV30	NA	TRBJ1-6	TGTGCCTGGAGTGTACTTGGGGCGCGGAATTCACCCCTCCACTTT	CAWSVLGARNSPLHF
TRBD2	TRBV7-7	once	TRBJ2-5	TGTGCCAGCAGCCCGGGACTAGCGGGAGGTTTAGAGACCCAGTACTTC	CASSPGLAGGLETQYF
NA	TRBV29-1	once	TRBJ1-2	TGCAGCGTTGATTCGACAAGCTATGGCTACACCTTC	CSVDSTSYGYTF
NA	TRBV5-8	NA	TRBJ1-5	TGTGCCAGCAGCTTAGGAGGGATTAAGCCCCAGCATTTT	CASSLGGIKPQHF
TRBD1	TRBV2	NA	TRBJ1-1	TGTGCCAGCAGACCGACAGGGGGGACTGAAGCTTTCTTT	CASRPTGGTEAFF
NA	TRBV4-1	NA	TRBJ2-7	TGCGCCAGCAGCCAAGGAACCCTTGCAGTCTACGAGCAGTACTTC	CASSQGTLAVYEQYF
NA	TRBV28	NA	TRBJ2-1	TGTGCCAGCAGTTTATGGGTACGGTATTCCTACAATGAGCAGTTCTTC	CASSLWVRYSYNEQFF
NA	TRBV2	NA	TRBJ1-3	TGTGCCAGCAGTGCACAGGGTAACTCTGGAAACACCATATATTTT	CASSAQGNSGNTIYF
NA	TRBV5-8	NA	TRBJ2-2	TGTGCCAGCAGCTTAACAGCAGGGGTTACCGGGGAGCTGTTTTTT	CASSLTAGVTGELFF
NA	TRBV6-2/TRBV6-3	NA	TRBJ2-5	TGTGCCAGCAGTTACTCCCCAGGGGCGTTTAAAGAGACCCAGTACTTC	CASSYSPGAFKETQYF
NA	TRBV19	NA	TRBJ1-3	TGTGCCAGTTATCCACACTCTGGAAACACCATATATTTT	CASYPHSGNTIYF
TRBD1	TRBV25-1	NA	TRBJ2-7	TGTGCCAGCAGTGAACCCCAGACAGGGGGTAATGGCGAGCAGTACTTC	CASSEPQTGGNGEQYF
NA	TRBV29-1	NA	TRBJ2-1	TGCAGCGTCGGCTCCCCCAGCGATGAGCAGTTCTTC	CSVGSPSDEQFF
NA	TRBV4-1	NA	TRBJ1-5	TGCGCCAGCAGCCAATACTCTGGGGGTCCCGGGGGTCAGCCCCAGCATTTT	CASSQYSGGPGGQPQHF
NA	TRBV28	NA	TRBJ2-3	TGTGCCAGCAGTCATCTCCAAGGGGGGGTGAGTCAGTATTTT	CASSHLQGGVSQYF
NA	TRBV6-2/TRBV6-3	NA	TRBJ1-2	TGTGCCAGCAGTCTCAGTACCTATGGCTACACCTTC	CASSLSTYGYTF
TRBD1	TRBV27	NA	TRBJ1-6	TGTGCCAGCAGTTATCGGACAGGCCAGGGATCACCCCTCCACTTT	CASSYRTGQGSPLHF
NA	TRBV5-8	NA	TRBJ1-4	TGTGCCAGCCCCGAAGCAGGGGTGCCCCATGAAAAACTGTTTTTT	CASPEAGVPHEKLFF
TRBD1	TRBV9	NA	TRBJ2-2	TGTGCCAGCAGCCCCCGACAGGGTCCCCTATCGGGGGAGCTGTTTTTT	CASSPRQGPLSGELFF
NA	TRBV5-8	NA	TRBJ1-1	TGTGCCAGCAGCCTGACAGACACTGAAGCTTTCTTT	CASSLTDTEAFF
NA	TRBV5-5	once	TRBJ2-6	TGTGCCAGCAGCTTGGTAGGGGCTGGGGCCAACGTCCTGACTTTC	CASSLVGAGANVLTF
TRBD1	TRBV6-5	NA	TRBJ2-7	TGTGCCAGCCTAGGACAGGCCTACGAGCAGTACTTC	CASLGQAYEQYF
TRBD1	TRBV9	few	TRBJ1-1	TGTGCCAGCAGCGTTGGACAGGGGAACACTGAAGCTTTCTTT	CASSVGQGNTEAFF
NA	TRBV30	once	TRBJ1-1	TGTGCCTGGAGTGTAGGGGGCACTGAAGCTTTCTTT	CAWSVGGTEAFF
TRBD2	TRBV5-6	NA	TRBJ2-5	TGTGCCAGCAGCTTGGGACTAGCGGGACAAGAGACCCAGTACTTC	CASSLGLAGQETQYF
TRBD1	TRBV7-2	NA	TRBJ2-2	TGTGCCAGCAGCCTAAGGGACAGGAACACCGGGGAGCTGTTTTTT	CASSLRDRNTGELFF
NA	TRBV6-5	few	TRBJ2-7	TGTGCCACCCGCCTTGCGGGGGCCCCCCTCGAGCAGTACTTC	CATRLAGAPLEQYF
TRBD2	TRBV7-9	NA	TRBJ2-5	TGTGCCAGCAGCTTAGTAGCGGGGGATCGGGAGACCCAGTACTTC	CASSLVAGDRETQYF
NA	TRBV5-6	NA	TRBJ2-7	TGTGCCAGCAGCTTGGGTTTAGCGATCCACGAGCAGTACTTC	CASSLGLAIHEQYF
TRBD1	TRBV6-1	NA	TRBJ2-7	TGTGCCAGCAGTGAAGTCGGACAGGGACCCTACGAGCAGTACTTC	CASSEVGQGPYEQYF
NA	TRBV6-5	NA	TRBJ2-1	TGTGCCAGCAGTTATTGGCTAGGAGATGAGCAGTTCTTC	CASSYWLGDEQFF
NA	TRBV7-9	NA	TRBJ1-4	TGTGCCAGCAGCCTTAGCACAGGCCTTAATGAAAAACTGTTTTTT	CASSLSTGLNEKLFF
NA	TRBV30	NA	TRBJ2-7	TGTGCCTGCCAGGGCGAGGCCTCCTACGAGCAGTACTTC	CACQGEASYEQYF
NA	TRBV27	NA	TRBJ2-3	TGTGCCAGCAGTTTATCGATGGGCGTAGGTCGGACGCAGTATTTT	CASSLSMGVGRTQYF
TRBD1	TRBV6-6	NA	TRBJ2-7	TGTGCCAGCCACGACAGGGGGGGAGGCGAGCAGTACTTC	CASHDRGGGEQYF
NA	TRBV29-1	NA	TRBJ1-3	TGCAGCGTTGGCCAGGGTGCTAGCTCTGGAAACACCATATATTTT	CSVGQGASSGNTIYF
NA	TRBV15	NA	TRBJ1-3	TGTGCCACCAGCACCGAGCGGGCCATAGGAAACACCATATATTTT	CATSTERAIGNTIYF
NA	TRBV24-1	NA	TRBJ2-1	TGTGCCACCAGTGTCTCGACAGCTACCTACAATGAGCAGTTCTTC	CATSVSTATYNEQFF
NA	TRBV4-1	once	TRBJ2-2	TGCGCCAGCAGCCAAGAGACATACACCGGGGAGCTGTTTTTT	CASSQETYTGELFF
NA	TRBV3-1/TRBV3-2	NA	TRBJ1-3	TGTGCCAGCAGCCTGCAGGCGAAGAGCTCTGGAAACACCATATATTTT	CASSLQAKSSGNTIYF
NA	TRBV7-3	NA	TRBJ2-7	TGTGCCAGCAGCTTAACACAGGGAGGGGACTACGAGCAGTACTTC	CASSLTQGGDYEQYF
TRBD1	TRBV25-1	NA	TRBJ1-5	TGTGCCAGCAGGCAGACAGGGCGCAATCAGCCCCAGCATTTT	CASRQTGRNQPQHF
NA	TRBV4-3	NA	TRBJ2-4	TGCGCCAGCAGCTACCACCCCAGTCCGGGGGGCGGGAACATTCAGTACTTC	CASSYHPSPGGGNIQYF
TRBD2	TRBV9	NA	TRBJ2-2	TGTGCCAGCAGCGGCGCTAGCGGGAGGGCGTCTGGGGAGCTGTTTTTT	CASSGASGRASGELFF